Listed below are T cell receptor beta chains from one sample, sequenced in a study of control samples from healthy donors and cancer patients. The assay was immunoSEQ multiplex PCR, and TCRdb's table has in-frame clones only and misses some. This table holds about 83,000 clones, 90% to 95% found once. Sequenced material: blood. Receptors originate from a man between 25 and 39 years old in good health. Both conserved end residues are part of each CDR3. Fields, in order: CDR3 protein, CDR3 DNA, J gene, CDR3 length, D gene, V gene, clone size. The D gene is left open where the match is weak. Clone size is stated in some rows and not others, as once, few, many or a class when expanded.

CASSYRDTGPYEQYF | TGTGCCAGCAGTTACCGGGACACCGGCCCCTACGAGCAGTACTTC | TRBJ2-7 | 15 | NA | TRBV6-5 | NA
CASSVGGAGNTEAFF | TGTGCCAGCAGCGTAGGTGGTGCGGGGAACACTGAAGCTTTCTTT | TRBJ1-1 | 15 | NA | TRBV9 | NA
CASSQGPVLPYEQYF | TGTGCCAGCAGCCAAGGCCCGGTCCTGCCATACGAGCAGTACTTC | TRBJ2-7 | 15 | NA | TRBV3-1/TRBV3-2 | NA
CASSQVQPYSNQPQHF | TGTGCCAGCAGCCAAGTTCAGCCTTATAGCAATCAGCCCCAGCATTTT | TRBJ1-5 | 16 | NA | TRBV14 | NA
CASSIRPAGTGELFF | TGTGCCAGCAGCATCAGGCCGGCTGGCACCGGGGAGCTGTTTTTT | TRBJ2-2 | 15 | NA | TRBV7-6 | NA
CASSLGGAGQPQHF | TGTGCCAGCAGCTTAGGAGGAGCGGGTCAGCCCCAGCATTTT | TRBJ1-5 | 14 | NA | TRBV11-2 | NA
CASSQDLWGYGYTF | TGTGCCAGCAGCCAAGATTTGTGGGGTTATGGCTACACCTTC | TRBJ1-2 | 14 | NA | TRBV3-1/TRBV3-2 | NA
CASSYGYEQYF | TGTGCCAGCAGTTACGGCTACGAGCAGTACTTC | TRBJ2-7 | 11 | NA | TRBV2 | NA
CASSSRTGELFF | TGTGCCAGCAGCTCGCGCACCGGGGAGCTGTTTTTT | TRBJ2-2 | 12 | NA | TRBV7-2 | once
CASSPSTGGGQETQYF | TGTGCCAGCTCACCGTCTACAGGGGGCGGCCAAGAGACCCAGTACTTC | TRBJ2-5 | 16 | TRBD1 | TRBV18 | NA
CASSQDSGEGVVPYGYTF | TGCGCCAGCAGCCAAGATTCGGGAGAGGGGGTCGTCCCTTATGGCTACACCTTC | TRBJ1-2 | 18 | NA | TRBV4-3 | NA
CSEGGTGLAGGPYEQYF | TGCAGCGAAGGGGGGACGGGACTAGCGGGAGGGCCTTACGAGCAGTACTTC | TRBJ2-7 | 17 | TRBD2 | TRBV29-1 | NA
CASSLAQGADTQYF | TGTGCCAGCAGCCTCGCGCAGGGGGCAGATACGCAGTATTTT | TRBJ2-3 | 14 | TRBD1 | TRBV7-9 | once
CASSLQGADQPQHF | TGTGCCAGCAGTTTACAGGGGGCAGATCAGCCCCAGCATTTT | TRBJ1-5 | 14 | TRBD1 | TRBV6-5 | NA
CASSKDRGETTTDTQYF | TGTGCCAGCAGCAAAGACAGGGGAGAGACTACGACAGATACGCAGTATTTT | TRBJ2-3 | 17 | NA | TRBV21-1 | NA
CASSRNTATSGNTIYF | TGTGCCAGCAGCCGCAATACAGCCACCTCTGGAAACACCATATATTTT | TRBJ1-3 | 16 | NA | TRBV3-1/TRBV3-2 | NA
CASSVDGGGGSPLHF | TGTGCCAGCAGCGTAGACGGGGGGGGCGGTTCACCCCTCCACTTT | TRBJ1-6 | 15 | NA | TRBV9 | NA
CASSLRDRGVVGGYTF | TGTGCCAGCAGCCTACGGGACAGGGGAGTCGTAGGAGGCTACACCTTC | TRBJ1-2 | 16 | TRBD1 | TRBV5-6 | NA
CASSWRYSGANVLTF | TGCGCCAGCAGTTGGCGGTACTCTGGGGCCAACGTCCTGACTTTC | TRBJ2-6 | 15 | NA | TRBV10-2 | NA
CASSLGASGSYEQYF | TGTGCCAGCAGCCTGGGAGCTAGCGGGAGTTACGAGCAGTACTTC | TRBJ2-7 | 15 | TRBD2 | TRBV5-6 | NA
CASSLRPGLGSGELFF | TGTGCCAGCAGCTTAAGGCCAGGGCTTGGGTCCGGGGAGCTGTTTTTT | TRBJ2-2 | 16 | NA | TRBV7-3 | NA
CASSWTANTGELFF | TGTGCCAGCAGCTGGACCGCCAACACCGGGGAGCTGTTTTTT | TRBJ2-2 | 14 | NA | TRBV28 | few
CASSPPLPSDTQYF | TGTGCCAGCTCACCGCCCCTACCTTCAGATACGCAGTATTTT | TRBJ2-3 | 14 | NA | TRBV18 | NA
CSVVPNTEAFF | TGCAGCGTTGTCCCTAACACTGAAGCTTTCTTT | TRBJ1-1 | 11 | NA | TRBV29-1 | once
CATSDSVRGDEQFF | TGTGCCACCAGTGATTCGGTCAGGGGAGATGAGCAGTTCTTC | TRBJ2-1 | 14 | NA | TRBV24-1 | NA
CASSLRTGTVGPLAKNIQYF | TGCGCCAGCAGCTTGCGAACCGGGACAGTTGGGCCTCTAGCCAAAAACATTCAGTACTTC | TRBJ2-4 | 20 | TRBD1 | TRBV5-1 | NA
CASSLEGFWVGEKLFF | TGTGCCAGCAGCTTAGAGGGTTTCTGGGTTGGGGAAAAACTGTTTTTT | TRBJ1-4 | 16 | NA | TRBV7-6 | NA
CASRGTAQETQYF | TGTGCCTCTCGGGGGACAGCCCAAGAGACCCAGTACTTC | TRBJ2-5 | 13 | NA | TRBV30 | NA
CASSLFWGYEQYF | TGTGCCAGCAGCTTGTTTTGGGGTTACGAGCAGTACTTC | TRBJ2-7 | 13 | NA | TRBV5-5 | NA
CASSKTGSNQPQHF | TGTGCCAGTAGTAAGACAGGTAGCAATCAGCCCCAGCATTTT | TRBJ1-5 | 14 | NA | TRBV19 | NA